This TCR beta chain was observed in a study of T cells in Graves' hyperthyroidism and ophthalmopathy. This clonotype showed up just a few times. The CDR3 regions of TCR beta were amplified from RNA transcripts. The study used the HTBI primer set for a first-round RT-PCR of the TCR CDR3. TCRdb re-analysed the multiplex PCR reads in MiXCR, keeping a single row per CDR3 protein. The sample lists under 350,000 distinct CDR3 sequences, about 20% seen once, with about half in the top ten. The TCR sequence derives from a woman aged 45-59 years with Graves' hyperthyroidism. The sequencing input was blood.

The CDR3 coding sequence is TGTGCCACCAGTGACCCAGCATTAGGACAGGGCGACACCGGGGAGCTGTTTTTT. It codes for CATSDPALGQGDTGELFF. The V call is TRBV24-1, the J call TRBJ2-2; 8 bases match TRBD1. Germline V lookup: CDR1 KGHDR, CDR2 SFDVKD. Trimming cost V 4 bases and J 3 bases; bases outside gene matches: 12. This CDR3 region has 18 residues.